The 3 T cell receptor beta chains given below trace back to one sample, sequenced in a study of T cells after posttransplantation cyclophosphamide. Generated by immunoSEQ multiplex PCR, the TCRdb table keeps only in-frame clones and is missing some. The data hold around 50,000 clones, with roughly 93% observed a single time. The specimen sequenced was PBMCs. The receptors here all came from a woman between 45 and 60 years old in good health and a related stem cell transplant donor.

The chain couples TRBV6-4 to TRBJ2-1; 12 nucleotides line up with TRBD2. The CDR3 has 18 amino acids. V dropped 5 bases and J dropped 0; count of bases not matched to a gene: 8. Germline values: CDR1 MRHNA, CDR2 SNTAGT. The CDR3 loop reads CASSLTRTSGDSYNEQFF. CDR3 nucleotides: TGTGCCAGCAGTTTGACACGGACTAGCGGGGACTCCTACAATGAGCAGTTCTTC.

This chain connects TRBV28 to TRBJ2-4; TRBD1 might be the D (6 bases). This CDR3 comprises 15 residues. Trimming took 11 bases from V and 3 from J, leaving 20 bases between them. CDR1 MDHEN and CDR2 SYDVKM come from the germline V gene. The CDR3 DNA reads TGTGCCGCACAGGGAGTTTGGGACGACAAAAACATTCAGTACTTC. Protein product: CAAQGVWDDKNIQYF.

The sample holds one count of this clone. The chain is built from TRBV6-6 and TRBJ1-3; perhaps TRBD1 as D (6 bases). Between the trimmed V and J ends, which lost 6 bases and 3 bases, there was a span of 15 bases. The CDR3 sequence is 15 residues long. The germline V gene has CDR1 MNHNY and CDR2 SVGAGI (reference sequence). The CDR3 is CASSDEGDVGNTIYF. The DNA of the CDR3 is TGTGCCAGCAGCGACGAGGGGGACGTTGGAAACACCATATATTTT.